This is a list of T cell receptor beta chains from one sample in a study of CD8 T cells in ankylosing spondylitis. Each CDR3 protein gets one entry after TCRdb re-called the 5' RACE reads with MiXCR. The sample has more than 300,000 distinct CDR3 sequences, less than 9.5% seen once. Sequenced sample: blood, either unsorted or a sorted T cell fraction (not recorded which). The source of these receptors is a male donor with ankylosing spondylitis. Each CDR3 is given with its conserved first and last residue. A D gene is named only where the DNA matches it firmly. Not all rows give a size; the values are once, few, many and, for expanded clones, a class.

J gene,D gene,V gene,clone size,CDR3 DNA,CDR3 protein
TRBJ2-5,NA,TRBV15,NA,TGTGCCACCAGCCGGGGATCGGGACCATTCCAAGAGACCCAGTACTTC,CATSRGSGPFQETQYF
TRBJ1-2,NA,TRBV29-1,many,TGCAGCACGGTGACGGGGGGCGGAGGCTACACCTTC,CSTVTGGGGYTF
TRBJ2-7,NA,TRBV5-5,NA,TGTGCCAGCAGCTTTCGCCAAGTGGGTTTGTACGAGCAGTACTTC,CASSFRQVGLYEQYF
TRBJ2-1,TRBD2,TRBV6-5,NA,TGTGCCAGCAGTTTCTGGACTAGCGGAAATGAGCAGTTCTTC,CASSFWTSGNEQFF
TRBJ1-4,NA,TRBV20-1,few,TGCAGTGCTATGTTAGCGACAGGTATCCCTAATGAAAAACTGTTTTTT,CSAMLATGIPNEKLFF
TRBJ2-5,NA,TRBV7-3,NA,TGTGCCAGCAGCCTAGTACCGGAAGAGACCCAGTACTTC,CASSLVPEETQYF
TRBJ2-1,NA,TRBV9,few,TGTGCCAGCAGCATTTTAGCGGCGGTGGGCTCCTACAATGAGCAGTTCTTC,CASSILAAVGSYNEQFF
TRBJ2-1,NA,TRBV5-1,many,TGCGCCAGCAGCTTGGAGGCGGGTGAGAACAATGAGCAGTTCTTC,CASSLEAGENNEQFF
TRBJ2-1,TRBD2,TRBV4-2,few,TGTGCCAGCAGCCAAGCCGGGACTAGCAAGAATGAGCAGTTCTTC,CASSQAGTSKNEQFF
TRBJ2-7,TRBD1,TRBV29-1,NA,TGCAGCGTTGAACGCCGGGACAGATACGAGCAGTACTTC,CSVERRDRYEQYF
TRBJ1-2,TRBD1,TRBV12-3/TRBV12-4,NA,TGTGCCAGCAGCCGAACAGGGGGGCCTGGCTACACCTTC,CASSRTGGPGYTF
TRBJ2-7,NA,TRBV5-1,few,TGCGCCAGCAGCTTGGGTCAGGGTAGGCTCTACGAGCAGTACTTC,CASSLGQGRLYEQYF
TRBJ2-3,NA,TRBV27,few,TGTGCCAGCAGCCTTTTGGGGGTTACAGATACGCAGTATTTT,CASSLLGVTDTQYF
TRBJ2-7,TRBD2,TRBV2,NA,TGTGCCAGCAGTGCAGGACTAGCGGGACCGTTC,CASSAGLAGPF
TRBJ1-2,NA,TRBV30,few,TGTGCCTCGAACCCAGGGGACGGTGGCTACACCTTC,CASNPGDGGYTF
TRBJ2-3,TRBD2,TRBV7-3,NA,TGTGCCAGCAGCCGTCTCCGACTAGCGGGGAATTCAGATACGCAGTATTTT,CASSRLRLAGNSDTQYF
TRBJ1-5,NA,TRBV10-2,NA,TGCGCCAGCAGTGAGCCCCGCGGCGACTTTAGCAATCAGCCCCAGCATTTT,CASSEPRGDFSNQPQHF
TRBJ2-3,TRBD2,TRBV20-1,many,TGCAGTGCTAGTAGGCTAGCGGGCCCTGGGACAGATACGCAGTATTTT,CSASRLAGPGTDTQYF
TRBJ2-5,NA,TRBV29-1,NA,TGCAGCGTTGTGCCAGGGGCTCCCCAAGAGACCCAGTACTTC,CSVVPGAPQETQYF
TRBJ2-5,NA,TRBV18,few,TGTGCCAGCTCAACAGGAATCCAAGAGACCCAGTACTTC,CASSTGIQETQYF
TRBJ1-4,NA,TRBV7-9,few,TGTGCCAGCAGCTCCAGGGTGGGCGGGCCTGAAAAACTGTTTTTT,CASSSRVGGPEKLFF
TRBJ1-1,NA,TRBV10-2,many,TGCGCCAGCAGTGAGTCGGTCAGGGACACTGAAGCTTTCTTT,CASSESVRDTEAFF
TRBJ1-5,NA,TRBV27,NA,TGTGCCAGCAGTCTCTCAGGGACCAATCAGCCCCAGCATTTT,CASSLSGTNQPQHF
TRBJ2-2,TRBD2,TRBV7-2,NA,TGTGCCAGCAGCTTAACTAGCGGGAGGGTGGCCACCGGGGAGCTGTTTTTT,CASSLTSGRVATGELFF
TRBJ2-2,TRBD2,TRBV11-2,NA,TGTGCCAGCAGCTTCCTAAGCGGGAGCCCCGGGGAGCTGTTTTTT,CASSFLSGSPGELFF
TRBJ2-3,NA,TRBV7-9,many,TGTGCCAGCAGCGTGGGAGTCAGAACAGATACGCAGTATTTT,CASSVGVRTDTQYF
TRBJ1-5,TRBD1,TRBV10-3,many,TGTGCCATCAGTGTAACAGGGGCAAATCAGCCCCAGCATTTT,CAISVTGANQPQHF
TRBJ2-7,NA,TRBV20-1,NA,TGCAGTGCTAGAGATCTTGGCGGCAGAGTCGCCGAGCAGTACTTC,CSARDLGGRVAEQYF
TRBJ2-7,TRBD1,TRBV12-5,few,TGTGCTAGTGGTTTGGAGCCAGGGGGTGAGCAGTACTTC,CASGLEPGGEQYF
TRBJ1-1,NA,TRBV6-2/TRBV6-3,few,TGTGCCAGCAGTCTGGTGGGGATGACAGTGGCTGAAGCTTTCTTT,CASSLVGMTVAEAFF
TRBJ2-7,NA,TRBV5-6,many,TGTGCCAGCAGCTTGAACCCCTTTCGAGGCGCGGCCTACGAGCAGTACTTC,CASSLNPFRGAAYEQYF
TRBJ1-5,NA,TRBV5-6,NA,TGTGCCAGCAGCTTCTGGGGACCGTATAGCAATCAGCCCCAGCATTTT,CASSFWGPYSNQPQHF
TRBJ2-2,NA,TRBV5-1,NA,TGCGCCAGCAGCCCCCGGAGGGACACCGGGGAGCTGTTTTTT,CASSPRRDTGELFF
TRBJ2-5,TRBD2,TRBV18,NA,TGTGCCAGCTCACCAGGGACTAGCGGGGGATACCTCCAAGAGACCCAGTACTTC,CASSPGTSGGYLQETQYF
TRBJ2-1,NA,TRBV7-2,NA,TGTGCCAGCAGCTTAGCTGGACTGGCACAAAGGGAGCAGTTCTTC,CASSLAGLAQREQFF
TRBJ2-7,NA,TRBV7-9,NA,TGTGCCAGCAGCCCCAAGGGGGGCTACGAGCAGTACTTC,CASSPKGGYEQYF
TRBJ2-7,NA,TRBV7-9,few,TGTGCCACTGACCGGGGCGGTAGCTCCTACGAGCAGTACTTC,CATDRGGSSYEQYF
TRBJ2-7,NA,TRBV27,few,TGTGCCAGCACCACTCAGGGGACCGGGGAGCAGTACTTC,CASTTQGTGEQYF
TRBJ2-3,NA,TRBV4-2,NA,TGTGCCAGCAGCCAAGGGGACCAAAAGGCAGATACGCAGTATTTT,CASSQGDQKADTQYF
TRBJ2-7,TRBD2,TRBV20-1,many,TGCAGTGCTAGCCCCGGTAGCGGGATTTCCTACGAGCAGTACTTC,CSASPGSGISYEQYF
TRBJ2-1,NA,TRBV30,NA,TGTGCCTGGAGTGTACTGGTGGGAACGGGCAATGAGCAGTTCTTC,CAWSVLVGTGNEQFF
TRBJ2-1,TRBD2,TRBV6-1,NA,TGTGCCAGCCAAGGCGGGGGGATCGCCTACAATGAGCAGTTCTTC,CASQGGGIAYNEQFF
TRBJ2-1,NA,TRBV5-5,few,TGTGCCAGCAGCTTACAAGGGGCCAAATCCTACAATGAGCAGTTCTTC,CASSLQGAKSYNEQFF
TRBJ2-2,NA,TRBV30,few,TGTGCCTGGTCAAGTAACACCGGGGAGCTGTTTTTT,CAWSSNTGELFF
TRBJ2-3,NA,TRBV27,many,TGTGCCAGCAGTTTCCTTTCGACAGATACGCAGTATTTT,CASSFLSTDTQYF
TRBJ2-7,NA,TRBV5-1,many,TGCGCCAGCAGCTTGGGTACTAGTATCTACGAGCAGTACTTC,CASSLGTSIYEQYF
TRBJ2-3,NA,TRBV29-1,many,TGCAGCGTTGCTTGGGACGGCACAGATACGCAGTATTTT,CSVAWDGTDTQYF
TRBJ2-7,TRBD2,TRBV5-1,few,TGCGCCAGCAGCTTCCAGGGAGGGGCCTACGAGCAGTACTTC,CASSFQGGAYEQYF
TRBJ2-3,TRBD2,TRBV28,NA,TGTGCCAGCAGTTGGCTGGGAGGGGATACGCAGTATTTT,CASSWLGGDTQYF
TRBJ2-1,NA,TRBV7-8,few,TGTGCCAGCAGCTTAGGGCAGGAGAACAATGAGCAGTTCTTC,CASSLGQENNEQFF
TRBJ1-1,NA,TRBV6-5,few,TGTGCCAGCAGTTACTCAATACGAGGGGACACTGAAGCTTTCTTT,CASSYSIRGDTEAFF
TRBJ2-1,TRBD2,TRBV9,NA,TGTGCCAGCAGCGATGGGAGGGGAGGAGAGCAGTTCTTC,CASSDGRGGEQFF
TRBJ2-3,NA,TRBV7-2,few,TGTGCCAGCAGCTATTATAATGGAGATACGCAGTATTTT,CASSYYNGDTQYF
TRBJ1-1,NA,TRBV29-1,many,TGCAGCGTTGTGGGGACACAGAACACTGAAGCTTTCTTT,CSVVGTQNTEAFF
TRBJ2-2,TRBD2,TRBV5-5,many,TGTGCCAGCAGCTTGTCTAGCGGGAGGGCCGGGGAGCTGTTTTTT,CASSLSSGRAGELFF
TRBJ2-1,NA,TRBV14,few,TGTGCCAGCAGCCAAGTGGTAGGAACAGCCGAGCAGTTCTTC,CASSQVVGTAEQFF
TRBJ2-3,NA,TRBV5-6,NA,TGTGCCAGCAGCTTGGCAGTAGCGGTTAGCACAGATACGCAGTATTTT,CASSLAVAVSTDTQYF
TRBJ2-3,NA,TRBV5-1,few,TGCGCCAGCAGCTTGGTGACGGGGAGGAGGGGTACAGATACGCAGTATTTT,CASSLVTGRRGTDTQYF
TRBJ2-7,TRBD1,TRBV6-1,few,TGTGCCAGCAGTGGACTGACAGGGAACTACGAGCAGTACTTC,CASSGLTGNYEQYF
TRBJ2-7,NA,TRBV28,many,TGTGCCAGCAGTTTAAGGGGGTACGAGCAGTACTTC,CASSLRGYEQYF